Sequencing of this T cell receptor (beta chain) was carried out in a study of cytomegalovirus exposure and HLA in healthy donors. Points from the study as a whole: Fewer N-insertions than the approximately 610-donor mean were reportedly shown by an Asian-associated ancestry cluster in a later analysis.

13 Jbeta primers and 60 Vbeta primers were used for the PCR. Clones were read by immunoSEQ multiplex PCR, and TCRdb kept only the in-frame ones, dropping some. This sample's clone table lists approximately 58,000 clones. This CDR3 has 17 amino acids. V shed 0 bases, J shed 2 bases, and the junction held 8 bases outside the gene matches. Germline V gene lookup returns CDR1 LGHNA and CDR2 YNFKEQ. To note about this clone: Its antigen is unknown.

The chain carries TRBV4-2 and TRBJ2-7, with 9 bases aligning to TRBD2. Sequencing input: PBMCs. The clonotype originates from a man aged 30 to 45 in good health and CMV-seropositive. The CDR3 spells CASSQEDRLAGTYEQYF. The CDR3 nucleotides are TGTGCCAGCAGCCAAGAGGATAGGCTAGCGGGGACCTACGAGCAGTACTTC.